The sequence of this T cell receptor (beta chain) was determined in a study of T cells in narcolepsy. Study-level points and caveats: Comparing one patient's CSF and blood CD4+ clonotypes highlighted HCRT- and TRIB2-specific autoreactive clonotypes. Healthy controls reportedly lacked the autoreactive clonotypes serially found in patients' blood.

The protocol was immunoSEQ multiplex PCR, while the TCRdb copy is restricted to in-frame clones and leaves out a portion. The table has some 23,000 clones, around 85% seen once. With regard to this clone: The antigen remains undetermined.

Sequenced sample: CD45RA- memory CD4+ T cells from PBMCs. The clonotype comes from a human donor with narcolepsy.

The CDR3 DNA reads as TGTGCCAGCAGCGTAGTTCCTCAGGGGGCTCGGACTGAAGCTTTCTTT. It encodes CASSVVPQGARTEAFF. The chain is built from TRBV9 and TRBJ1-1, with 8 bases identical to TRBD1. This CDR3 has 16 residues. Looked up from germline, CDR1 is SGDLS and CDR2 is YYNGEE. The junction had 9 bases not matched to a gene; V was cut back by 0 bases and J by 5 bases.